This T cell receptor beta chain was identified in a study of blood T cell repertoires in COVID-19. Overall study: From T cells, B-cell-depleted T cells, or PBMCs came the material, which was cDNA or gDNA.

V lost 0 bases, J lost 1 base, and 4 bases stayed unmatched. In germline, CDR1 is LGHDT, CDR2 YNNKEL (reference sequence). The length of the CDR3 is 16 residues. Assay used: immunoSEQ multiplex PCR; TCRdb lists only in-frame clones, some missing. Of 250,000 to 350,000 clones in the sample, roughly 89% were seen once. Sequenced input: peripheral blood. This chain links TRBV3-1 (or the pseudogene TRBV3-2) with TRBJ2-3; 7 bases are shared with TRBD2. The TCR was taken from a man aged 30 to 39 with acute or convalescent COVID-19. For the CDR3, the DNA is TGTGCCAGCAGCCAAGATCCAACTAGCGGCACAGATACGCAGTATTTT. Amino acid sequence: CASSQDPTSGTDTQYF.